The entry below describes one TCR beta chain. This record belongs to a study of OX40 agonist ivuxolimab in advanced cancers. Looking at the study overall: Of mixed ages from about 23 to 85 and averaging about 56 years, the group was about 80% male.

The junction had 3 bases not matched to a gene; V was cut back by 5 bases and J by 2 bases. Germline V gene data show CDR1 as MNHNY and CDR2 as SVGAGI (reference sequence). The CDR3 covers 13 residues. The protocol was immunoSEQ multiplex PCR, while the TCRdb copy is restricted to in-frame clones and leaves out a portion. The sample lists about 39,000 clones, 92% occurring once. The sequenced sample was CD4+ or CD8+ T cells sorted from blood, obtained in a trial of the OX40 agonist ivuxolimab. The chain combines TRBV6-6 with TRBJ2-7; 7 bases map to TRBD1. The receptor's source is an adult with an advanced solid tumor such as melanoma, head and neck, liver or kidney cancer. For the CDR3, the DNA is TGTGCCAGCAGTACCAGGGGGACCTACGAGCAGTACTTC. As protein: CASSTRGTYEQYF.